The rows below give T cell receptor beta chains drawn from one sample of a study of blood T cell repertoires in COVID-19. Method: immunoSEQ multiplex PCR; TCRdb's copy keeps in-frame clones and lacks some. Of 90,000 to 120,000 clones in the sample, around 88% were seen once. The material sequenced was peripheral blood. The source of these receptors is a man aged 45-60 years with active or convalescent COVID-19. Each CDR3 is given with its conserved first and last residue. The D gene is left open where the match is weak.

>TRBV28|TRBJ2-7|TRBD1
CASRVQGSSYEQYF
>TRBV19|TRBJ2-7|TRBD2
CATSGLGGSEQYF
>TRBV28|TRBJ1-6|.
CASSFRKDSPLHF
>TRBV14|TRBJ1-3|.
CASSSSSGAGNTIYF
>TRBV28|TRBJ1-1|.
CASREGRVDTEAFF
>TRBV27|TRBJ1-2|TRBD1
CASSSRQGVYGYTF
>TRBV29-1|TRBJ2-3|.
CSVRRGGRDTQYF
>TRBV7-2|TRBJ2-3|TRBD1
CASSPTGKVRAAATDTQYF
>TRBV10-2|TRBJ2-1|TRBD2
CASTSGRAYNEQFF
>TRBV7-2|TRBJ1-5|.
CASSLGVDSPHQPQHF
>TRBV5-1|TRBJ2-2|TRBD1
CASSLALVTGITGELFF
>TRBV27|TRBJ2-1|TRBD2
CASSLSRSASGRVDNEQFF
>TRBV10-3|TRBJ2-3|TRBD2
CAISGSGIHSTDTQYF
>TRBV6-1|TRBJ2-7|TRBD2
CASSEALLVGGDSYEQYF
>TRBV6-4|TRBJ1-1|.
CASSEGENTEAFF
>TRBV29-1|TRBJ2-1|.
CSVGGGNGVEQFF
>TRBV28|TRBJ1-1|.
CASRGPNTEAFF
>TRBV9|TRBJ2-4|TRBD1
CASSAGTGGHIQYF
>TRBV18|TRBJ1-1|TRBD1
CASSRDPGQGSQAFF
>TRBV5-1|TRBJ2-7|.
CASSLAPGQGEQYF
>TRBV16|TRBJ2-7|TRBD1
CASSQSGQGPVEQYF
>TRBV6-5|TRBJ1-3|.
CASSYDRSSGNTIYF
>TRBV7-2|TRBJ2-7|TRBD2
CASSSRLALISYEQYF
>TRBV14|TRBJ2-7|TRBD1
CASSQERTGGTDEQYF
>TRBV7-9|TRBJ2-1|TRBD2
CASSLGLLVRGYNEQFF
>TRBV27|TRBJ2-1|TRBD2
CASSSRTSGRDYNEQFF
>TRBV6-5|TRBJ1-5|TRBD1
CAGGQQGNQPQHF
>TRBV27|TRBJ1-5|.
CASSLQGYNQPQHF
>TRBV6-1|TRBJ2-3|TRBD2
CASSGTSGRGVRTDTQYF
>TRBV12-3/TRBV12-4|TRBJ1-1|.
CASSLQLNTEAFF
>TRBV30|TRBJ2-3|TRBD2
CAWSGLAGFTDTQYF
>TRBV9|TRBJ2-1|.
CASSVSSPSGNPLNEQFF
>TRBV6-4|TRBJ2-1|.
CASSEAGDNNEQFF
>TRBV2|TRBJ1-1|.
CASTAEEGKAFF
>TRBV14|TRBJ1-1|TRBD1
CASSRDRDAEAFF
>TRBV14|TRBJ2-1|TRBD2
CASSQGWGWREGISYNEQFF
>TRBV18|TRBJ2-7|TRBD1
CASSPGTGDYEQYF
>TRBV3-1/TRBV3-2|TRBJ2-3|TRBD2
CASSLGTSLGADTQYF
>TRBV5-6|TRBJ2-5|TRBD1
CASSFNRGQETQYF
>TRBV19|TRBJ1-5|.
CASSIEGGDQPQHF
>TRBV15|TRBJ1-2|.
CATRDTGLHGYTF
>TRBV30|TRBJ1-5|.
CAWSVLGGLSNQPQHF
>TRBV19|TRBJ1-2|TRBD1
CASSILTGPNNYGYTF
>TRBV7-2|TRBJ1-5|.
CASSFAGDQPQHF
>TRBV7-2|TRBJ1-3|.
CASSLVTTGNTIYF
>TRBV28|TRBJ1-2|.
CASSSTSYGYTF
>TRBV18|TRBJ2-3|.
CASSPRRQGLGTDTQYF
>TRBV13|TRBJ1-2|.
CASSLAWSGEANYGYTF